This note documents a single TCR beta chain sequence. Its antigen is unknown. Germline V gives CDR1 SEHNR, CDR2 FQNEAQ (reference sequence). Trimming cost V 1 base and J 7 bases; bases outside gene matches: 11. This CDR3 is built from 16 residues. Clones were read by immunoSEQ multiplex PCR, and TCRdb kept only the in-frame ones, dropping some. The sample contains about 30,000 clones, around 81% of which appear only once. This sample stems from a study of monozygotic twins with cystic fibrosis. Study-level information: With about 15 PCR cycles, barcoded libraries came from roughly 2.9 micrograms of fragmented DNA.

Study results and limitations: Median Simpson clonality of approximately 0.0091 suggested naive T cells predominated. Nucleotide-identical clonotype sharing was significantly higher within monozygotic CF twin pairs than between unrelated CF individuals. Shared CDR3 numbers were not associated with age, concordance or severity.

The sequence was collected from a girl aged 2 to 9 with cystic fibrosis. The rearrangement joins TRBV7-9 to TRBJ1-2; 8 bases map to TRBD1. Sequencing used blood. The CDR3 spells CASSLDEGQGGSGYTF. DNA of the CDR3: TGTGCCAGCAGCTTAGATGAAGGACAGGGAGGAAGTGGCTACACCTTC.